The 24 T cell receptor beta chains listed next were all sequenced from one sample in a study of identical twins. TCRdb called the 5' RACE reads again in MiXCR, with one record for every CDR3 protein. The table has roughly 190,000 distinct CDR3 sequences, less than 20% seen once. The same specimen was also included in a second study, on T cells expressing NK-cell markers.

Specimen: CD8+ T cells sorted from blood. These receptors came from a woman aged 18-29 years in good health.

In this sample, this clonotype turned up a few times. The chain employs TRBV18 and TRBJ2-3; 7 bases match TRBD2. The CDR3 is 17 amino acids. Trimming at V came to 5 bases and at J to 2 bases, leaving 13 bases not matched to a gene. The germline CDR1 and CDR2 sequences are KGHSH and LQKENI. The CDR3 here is CASSSQSAGNPTDTQYF. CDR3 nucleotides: TGTGCCAGCTCATCCCAGTCAGCGGGGAATCCCACAGATACGCAGTATTTT.

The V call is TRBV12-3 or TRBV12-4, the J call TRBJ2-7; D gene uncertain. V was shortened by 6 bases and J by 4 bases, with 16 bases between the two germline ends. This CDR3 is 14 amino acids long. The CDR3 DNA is TGTGCCAGCAGCACCCCGGGCCCGGGTTACGAGCAGTACTTC. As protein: CASSTPGPGYEQYF.

In DNA, the CDR3 is TGCGCCAGCAGCCAAGTGGTAGGCTCCCCGCCCTACGAGCAGTACTTC. It is translated as CASSQVVGSPPYEQYF. V and J are TRBV4-1 and TRBJ2-7; D not resolved. Trimming removed 1 base at V and 2 bases at J, with 15 bases between. Germline loops: CDR1 MGHRA, CDR2 YSYEKL. The length of the CDR3 is 16 residues.

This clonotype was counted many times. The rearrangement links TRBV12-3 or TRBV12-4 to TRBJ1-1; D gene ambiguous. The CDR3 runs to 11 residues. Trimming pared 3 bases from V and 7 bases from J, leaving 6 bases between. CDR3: CASSFGSEAFF. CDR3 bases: TGTGCCAGCAGTTTCGGCAGTGAAGCTTTCTTT.

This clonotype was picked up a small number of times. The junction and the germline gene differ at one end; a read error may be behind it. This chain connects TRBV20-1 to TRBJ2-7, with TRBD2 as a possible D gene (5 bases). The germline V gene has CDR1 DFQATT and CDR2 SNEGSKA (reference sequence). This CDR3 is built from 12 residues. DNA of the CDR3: TGCAGTGCTAGAGACCCCGGAGGTTCTTTGGACTTC. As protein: CSARDPGGSLDF.

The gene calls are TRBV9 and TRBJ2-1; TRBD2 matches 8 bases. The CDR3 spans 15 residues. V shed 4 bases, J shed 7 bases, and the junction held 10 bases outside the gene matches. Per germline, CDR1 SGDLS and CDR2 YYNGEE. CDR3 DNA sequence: TGTGCCAGCAGCCAGCCCCCGGGGGGGAGGAATGAGCAGTTCTTC. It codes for CASSQPPGGRNEQFF. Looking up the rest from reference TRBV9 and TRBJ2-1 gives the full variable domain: DSGVTQTPKHLITATGQRVTLRCSPRSGDLSVYWYQQSLDQGLQFLIQYYNGEERAKGNILERFSAQQFPDLHSELNLSSLELGDSALYFCASSQPPGGRNEQFFGPGTRLTVL.

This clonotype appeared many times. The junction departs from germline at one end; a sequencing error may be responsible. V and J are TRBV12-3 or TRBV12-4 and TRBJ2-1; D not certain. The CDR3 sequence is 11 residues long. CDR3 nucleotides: TGTGCCAGCAGTGTAGCAGCTGAGCAGTTCTTC. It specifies CASSVAAEQFF.

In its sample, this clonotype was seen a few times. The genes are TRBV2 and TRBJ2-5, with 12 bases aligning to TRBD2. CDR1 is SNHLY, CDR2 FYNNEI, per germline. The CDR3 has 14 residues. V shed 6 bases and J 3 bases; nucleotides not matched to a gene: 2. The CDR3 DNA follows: TGTGCCAGCAGGACTAGCGGGGGTAAAGAGACCCAGTACTTC. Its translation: CASRTSGGKETQYF.

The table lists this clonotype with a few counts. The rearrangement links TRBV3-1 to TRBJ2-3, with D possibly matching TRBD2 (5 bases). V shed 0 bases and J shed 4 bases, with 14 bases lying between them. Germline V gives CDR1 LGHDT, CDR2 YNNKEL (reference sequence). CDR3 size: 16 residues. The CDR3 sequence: CASSQDYGEGSDTQYF. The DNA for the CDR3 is TGTGCCAGCAGCCAAGATTACGGGGAAGGATCAGATACGCAGTATTTT.

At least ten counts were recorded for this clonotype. Here the CDR3 reads CASSAGELFF. Here the CDR3 DNA reads TGTGCCAGCAGCGCCGGGGAGCTGTTTTTT. The chain couples TRBV12-3 or TRBV12-4 to TRBJ2-2; D is unresolved. V was clipped by 6 bases and J by 6 bases, with 2 bases between them. This CDR3 has 10 residues.

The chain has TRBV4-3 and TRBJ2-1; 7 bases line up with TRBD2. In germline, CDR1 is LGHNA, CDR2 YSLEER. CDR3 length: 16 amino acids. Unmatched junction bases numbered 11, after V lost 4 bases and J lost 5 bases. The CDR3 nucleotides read TGCGCCAGCAGCCCTACGCGCGCGGGAGTGCACAATGAGCAGTTCTTC. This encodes CASSPTRAGVHNEQFF.

CDR3 coding DNA: TGTGCCAGCAGCCTCCTCGGCGGGGCGACAGATACGCAGTATTTT. This gives the protein CASSLLGGATDTQYF. The J gene is TRBJ2-3, the V gene TRBV14; TRBD2 is a possible D gene (6 bases). Germline V gene lookup returns CDR1 SGHDN and CDR2 FVKESK. V gave up 4 bases and J gave up 3 bases, with 14 bases separating them. The CDR3 extends over 15 amino acids.

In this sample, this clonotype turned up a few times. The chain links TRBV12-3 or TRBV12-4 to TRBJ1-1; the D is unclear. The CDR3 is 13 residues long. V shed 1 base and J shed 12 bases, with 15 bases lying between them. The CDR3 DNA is TGTGCCAGCAGTTTAGTCCGCGACGGTGAGTCTTTCTTT. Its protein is CASSLVRDGESFF.

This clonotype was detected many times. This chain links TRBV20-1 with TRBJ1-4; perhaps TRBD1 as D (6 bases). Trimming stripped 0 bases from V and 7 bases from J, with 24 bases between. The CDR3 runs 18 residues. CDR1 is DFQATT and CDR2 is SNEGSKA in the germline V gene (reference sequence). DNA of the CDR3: TGCAGTGCTAGAGATCGGGAATTTTCGGGGGGCGCGGGTGAAAAACTGTTTTTT. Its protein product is CSARDREFSGGAGEKLFF.

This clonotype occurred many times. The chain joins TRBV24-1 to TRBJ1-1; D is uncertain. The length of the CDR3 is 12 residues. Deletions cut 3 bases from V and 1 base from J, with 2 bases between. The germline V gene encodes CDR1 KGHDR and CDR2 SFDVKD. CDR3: CATSDQNTEAFF. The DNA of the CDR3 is TGTGCCACCAGTGATCAGAACACTGAAGCTTTCTTT.

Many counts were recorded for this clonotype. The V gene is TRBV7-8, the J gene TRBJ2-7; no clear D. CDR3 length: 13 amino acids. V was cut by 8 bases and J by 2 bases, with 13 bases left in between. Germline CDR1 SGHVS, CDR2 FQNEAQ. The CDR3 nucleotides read TGTGCCAGCGTACAGACGCGACCCTACGAGCAGTACTTC. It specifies CASVQTRPYEQYF.

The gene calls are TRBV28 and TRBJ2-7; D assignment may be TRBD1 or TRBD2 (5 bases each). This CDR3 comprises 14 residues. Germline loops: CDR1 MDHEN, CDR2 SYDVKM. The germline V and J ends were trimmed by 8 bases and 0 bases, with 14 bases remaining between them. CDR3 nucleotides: TGTGCCAGCGGTCTGATGGGACCCTCCTACGAGCAGTACTTC. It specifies CASGLMGPSYEQYF.

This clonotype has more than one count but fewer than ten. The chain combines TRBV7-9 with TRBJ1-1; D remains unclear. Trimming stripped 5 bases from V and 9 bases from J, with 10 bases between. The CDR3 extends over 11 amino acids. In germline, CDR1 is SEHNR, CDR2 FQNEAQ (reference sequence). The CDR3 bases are TGTGCCAGCAGCACTCCTGGGCAAGCTTTCTTT. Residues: CASSTPGQAFF.

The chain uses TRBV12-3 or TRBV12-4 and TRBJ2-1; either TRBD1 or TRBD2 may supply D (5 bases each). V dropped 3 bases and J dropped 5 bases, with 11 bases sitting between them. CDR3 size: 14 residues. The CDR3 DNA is TGTGCCAGCAGTTTCGGGCAGGGAGACAATGAGCAGTTCTTC. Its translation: CASSFGQGDNEQFF.

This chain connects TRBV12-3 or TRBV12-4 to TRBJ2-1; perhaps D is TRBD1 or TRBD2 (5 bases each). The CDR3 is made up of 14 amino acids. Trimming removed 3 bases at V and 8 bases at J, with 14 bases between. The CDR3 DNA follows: TGTGCCAGCAGTTTTGGGACCCTAAGGGATGAGCAGTTCTTC. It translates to CASSFGTLRDEQFF.

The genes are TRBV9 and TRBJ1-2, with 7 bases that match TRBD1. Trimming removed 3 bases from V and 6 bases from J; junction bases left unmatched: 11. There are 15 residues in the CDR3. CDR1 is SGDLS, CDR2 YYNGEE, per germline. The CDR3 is CASSAFDRAIDGYTF. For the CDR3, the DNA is TGTGCCAGCAGCGCTTTCGACAGGGCGATTGATGGCTACACCTTC.

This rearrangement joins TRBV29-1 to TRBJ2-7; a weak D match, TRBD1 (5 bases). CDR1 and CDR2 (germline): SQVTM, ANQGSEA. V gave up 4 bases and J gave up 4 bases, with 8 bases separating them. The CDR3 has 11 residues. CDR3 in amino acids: CSVVDSYEQYF. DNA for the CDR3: TGCAGCGTTGTTGACAGTTACGAGCAGTACTTC.

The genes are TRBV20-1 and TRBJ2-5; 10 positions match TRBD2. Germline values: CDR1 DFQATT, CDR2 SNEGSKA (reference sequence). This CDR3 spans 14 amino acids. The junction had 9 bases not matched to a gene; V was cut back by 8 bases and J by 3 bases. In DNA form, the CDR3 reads TGCAGTCCGGGGCGGAGCGGGGGGGAAGAGACCCAGTACTTC. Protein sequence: CSPGRSGGEETQYF.

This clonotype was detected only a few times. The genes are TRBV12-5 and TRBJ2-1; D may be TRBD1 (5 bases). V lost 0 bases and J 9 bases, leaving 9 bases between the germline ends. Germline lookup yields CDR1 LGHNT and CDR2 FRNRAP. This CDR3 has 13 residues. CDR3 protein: CASGLVARGEQFF. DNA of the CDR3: TGTGCTAGTGGTTTGGTAGCTAGGGGTGAGCAGTTCTTC.